This entry describes one T cell receptor (beta chain). What it binds is unknown. The data belong to a study of cytomegalovirus exposure and HLA in healthy donors. V shed 8 bases and J 0 bases; nucleotides not matched to a gene: 6. The CDR3 sequence is 14 residues long. Germline lookup yields CDR1 SQVTM and CDR2 ANQGSEA. Overall study findings and caveats: Of the V segments, some could not be distinguished, including TRBV6-2 and TRBV6-3, and were excluded. Reports indicated that the classifier achieved high specificity and sensitivity in diagnosing cytomegalovirus status.

Healthy bone marrow donors formed the donor group. It was with 60 Vbeta and 13 Jbeta primers that the PCR ran. TCRdb's copy holds only in-frame clones and misses some; the assay was immunoSEQ multiplex PCR. The table for this sample gives under 65,000 clones. The chain is built from TRBV29-1 and TRBJ1-5; 8 bases map to TRBD1. The sequenced sample was PBMCs. The origin of this receptor is a woman aged 18-35 years in good health and CMV-seronegative. The CDR3 nucleotides are TGCAGCAGTCCACAGGGGGATAGCAATCAGCCCCAGCATTTT. Residues: CSSPQGDSNQPQHF.